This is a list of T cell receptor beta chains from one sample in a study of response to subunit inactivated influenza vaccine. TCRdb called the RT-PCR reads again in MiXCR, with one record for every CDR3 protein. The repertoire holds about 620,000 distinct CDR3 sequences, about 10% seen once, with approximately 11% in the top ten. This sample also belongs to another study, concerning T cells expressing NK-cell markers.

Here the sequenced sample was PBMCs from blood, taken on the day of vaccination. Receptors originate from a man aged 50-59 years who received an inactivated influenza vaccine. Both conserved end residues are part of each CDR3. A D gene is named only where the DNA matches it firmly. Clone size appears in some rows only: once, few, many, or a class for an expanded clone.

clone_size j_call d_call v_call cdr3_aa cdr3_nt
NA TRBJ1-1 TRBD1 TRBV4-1 CASSQPGQGRTEAFF TGCGCCAGCAGCCAGCCGGGACAGGGGCGAACTGAAGCTTTCTTT
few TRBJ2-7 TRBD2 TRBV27 CASSAPLLAGTYEQYF TGTGCCAGCAGCGCCCCGCTACTAGCGGGGACCTACGAGCAGTACTTC
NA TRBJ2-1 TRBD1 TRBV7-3 CASSSDRVNEQFF TGTGCCAGCAGCTCGGACAGGGTCAATGAGCAGTTCTTC
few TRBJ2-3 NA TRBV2 CASNAEWASTDTQYF TGTGCCAGCAACGCGGAATGGGCTAGCACAGATACGCAGTATTTT
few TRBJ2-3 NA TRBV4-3 CASSQDLVYDTQYF TGCGCCAGCAGCCAAGATCTGGTTTACGATACGCAGTATTTT
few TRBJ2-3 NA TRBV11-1 CASSLAWDTQYF TGTGCCAGCAGCTTAGCTTGGGATACGCAGTATTTT
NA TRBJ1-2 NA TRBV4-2 CASSQGSRDTGYTF TGTGCCAGCAGCCAAGGATCGCGGGATACAGGCTACACCTTC
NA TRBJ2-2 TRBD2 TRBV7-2 CASSFGLAVTGELFF TGTGCCAGCAGCTTTGGACTAGCAGTTACCGGGGAGCTGTTTTTT
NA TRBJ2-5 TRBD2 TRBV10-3 CATGTTQETQYF TGTGCCACCGGGACTACCCAAGAGACCCAGTACTTC
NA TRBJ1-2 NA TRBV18 CASSPQGTTGYTF TGTGCCAGCTCACCTCAGGGGACGACTGGCTACACCTTC
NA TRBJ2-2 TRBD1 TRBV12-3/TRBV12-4 CASSETGRTTGELFF TGTGCCAGCAGCGAGACAGGGCGTACCACCGGGGAGCTGTTTTTT
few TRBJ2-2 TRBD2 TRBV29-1 CSVEGTSGRTGELFF TGCAGCGTGGAAGGGACTAGCGGGAGGACCGGGGAGCTGTTTTTT
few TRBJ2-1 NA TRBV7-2 CASSSSTVQFF TGTGCCAGCAGCTCCAGTACCGTTCAGTTCTTC
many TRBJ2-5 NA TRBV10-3 CAISETDWETQYF TGTGCCATCAGTGAGACAGATTGGGAGACCCAGTACTTC
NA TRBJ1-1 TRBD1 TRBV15 CATSRDRVKNTEAFF TGTGCCACCAGCCGAGACAGGGTAAAGAACACTGAAGCTTTCTTT
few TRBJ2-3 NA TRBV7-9 CASSLARTLSTDTQYF TGTGCCAGCAGCTTAGCTAGGACACTTAGCACAGATACGCAGTATTTT
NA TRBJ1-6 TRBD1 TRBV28 CASRTGRDSPLHF TGTGCCAGCAGGACAGGGAGGGATTCACCCCTCCACTTT
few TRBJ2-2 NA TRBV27 CASSQRTRGTGELFF TGTGCCAGCAGTCAGCGGACTCGAGGGACCGGGGAGCTGTTTTTT
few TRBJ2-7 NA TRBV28 CASSLPGRPYEQYF TGTGCCAGCAGTCTACCGGGACGGCCTTACGAGCAGTACTTC
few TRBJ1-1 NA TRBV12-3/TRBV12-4 CASKLVQGSTEAFF TGTGCCAGCAAGCTCGTCCAGGGAAGCACTGAAGCTTTCTTT
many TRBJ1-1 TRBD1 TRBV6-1 CASSSGTGVTEAFF TGTGCCAGCAGCTCCGGGACAGGGGTCACTGAAGCTTTCTTT
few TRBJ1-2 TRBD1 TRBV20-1 CSARDRVYGYTF TGCAGTGCAAGGGACAGGGTCTATGGCTACACCTTC
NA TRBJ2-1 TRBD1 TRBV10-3 CATRIPGQGGYNEQFF TGTGCCACCCGAATACCGGGACAGGGGGGATACAATGAGCAGTTCTTC
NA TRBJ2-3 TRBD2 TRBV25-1 CASKLAGGPSDTQYF TGTGCCAGCAAACTAGCGGGAGGGCCTTCAGATACGCAGTATTTT
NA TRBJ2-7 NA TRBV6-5 CASGDILYEQYF TGTGCCAGCGGGGACATCCTCTACGAGCAGTACTTC
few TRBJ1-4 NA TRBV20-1 CSAARGEKLFF TGCAGTGCCGCGCGCGGTGAAAAACTGTTTTTT
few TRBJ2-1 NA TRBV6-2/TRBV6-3 CASSYEVNRGPVNEQFF TGTGCCAGCAGTTACGAGGTCAACCGGGGCCCAGTAAATGAGCAGTTCTTC
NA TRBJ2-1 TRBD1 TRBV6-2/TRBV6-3 CASSYPSGTGNYNEQFF TGTGCCAGCAGTTACCCATCCGGGACAGGGAATTACAATGAGCAGTTCTTC
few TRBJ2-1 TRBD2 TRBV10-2 CASSETSGISGNEQFF TGCGCCAGCAGTGAAACAAGCGGGATTTCTGGCAATGAGCAGTTCTTC